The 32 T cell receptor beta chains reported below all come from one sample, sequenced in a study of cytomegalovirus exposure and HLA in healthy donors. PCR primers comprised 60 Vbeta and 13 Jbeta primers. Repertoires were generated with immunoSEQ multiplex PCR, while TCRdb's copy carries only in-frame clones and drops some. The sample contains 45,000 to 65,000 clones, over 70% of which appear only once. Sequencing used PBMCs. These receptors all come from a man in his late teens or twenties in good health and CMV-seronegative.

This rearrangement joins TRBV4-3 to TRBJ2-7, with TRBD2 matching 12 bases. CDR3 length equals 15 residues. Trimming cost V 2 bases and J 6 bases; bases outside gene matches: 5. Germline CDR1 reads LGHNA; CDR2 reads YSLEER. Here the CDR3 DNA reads TGCGCCAGCAGCCAACTAGCGGGAGGGCCCCTCGAGCAGTACTTC. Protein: CASSQLAGGPLEQYF.

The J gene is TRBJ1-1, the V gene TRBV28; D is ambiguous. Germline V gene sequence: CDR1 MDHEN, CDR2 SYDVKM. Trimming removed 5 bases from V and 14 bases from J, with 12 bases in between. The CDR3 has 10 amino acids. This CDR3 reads CASSAQRSFF. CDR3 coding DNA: TGTGCCAGCAGTGCCCAACGGTCCTTCTTT.

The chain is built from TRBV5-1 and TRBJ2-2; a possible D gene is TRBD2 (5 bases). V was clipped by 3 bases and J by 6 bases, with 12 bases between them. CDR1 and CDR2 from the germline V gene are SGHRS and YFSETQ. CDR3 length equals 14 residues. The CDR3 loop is CASSSPSSSGELFF. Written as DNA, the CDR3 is TGCGCCAGCAGCTCCCCTTCTAGCTCCGGGGAGCTGTTTTTT.

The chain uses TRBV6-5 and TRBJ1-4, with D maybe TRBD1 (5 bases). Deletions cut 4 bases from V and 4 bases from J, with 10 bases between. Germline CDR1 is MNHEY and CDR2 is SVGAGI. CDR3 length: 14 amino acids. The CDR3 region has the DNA TGTGCCAGCAGTTTGGACACCTATAATGAAAAACTGTTTTTT. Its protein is CASSLDTYNEKLFF.

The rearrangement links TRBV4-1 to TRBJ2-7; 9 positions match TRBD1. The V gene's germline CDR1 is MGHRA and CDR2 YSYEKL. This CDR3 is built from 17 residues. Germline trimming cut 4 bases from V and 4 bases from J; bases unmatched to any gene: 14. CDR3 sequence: CASSPTWGQGGGYEQYF. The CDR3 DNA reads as TGCGCCAGCAGCCCTACTTGGGGACAGGGTGGAGGGTACGAGCAGTACTTC.

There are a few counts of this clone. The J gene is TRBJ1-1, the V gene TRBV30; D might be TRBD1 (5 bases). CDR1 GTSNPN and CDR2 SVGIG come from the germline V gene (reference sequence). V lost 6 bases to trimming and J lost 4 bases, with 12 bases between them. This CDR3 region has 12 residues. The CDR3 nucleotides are TGTGCCTGCCAGGGTAGGAGCACTGAAGCTTTCTTT. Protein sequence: CACQGRSTEAFF.

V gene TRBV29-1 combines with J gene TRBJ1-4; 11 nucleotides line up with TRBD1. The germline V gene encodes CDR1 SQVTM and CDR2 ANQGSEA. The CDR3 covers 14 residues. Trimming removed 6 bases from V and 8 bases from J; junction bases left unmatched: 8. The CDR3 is CSVRHRDRGEKLFF. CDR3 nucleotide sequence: TGCAGCGTCCGACACCGGGACAGGGGGGAAAAACTGTTTTTT.

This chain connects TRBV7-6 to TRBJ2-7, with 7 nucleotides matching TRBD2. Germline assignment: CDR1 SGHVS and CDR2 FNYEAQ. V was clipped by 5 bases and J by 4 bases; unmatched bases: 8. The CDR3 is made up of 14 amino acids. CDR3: CASSTSGMGYEQYF. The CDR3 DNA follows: TGTGCCAGCAGCACCAGCGGGATGGGATACGAGCAGTACTTC.

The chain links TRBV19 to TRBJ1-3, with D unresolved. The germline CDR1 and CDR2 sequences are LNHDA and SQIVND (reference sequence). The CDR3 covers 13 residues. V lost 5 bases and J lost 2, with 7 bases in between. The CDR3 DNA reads TGTGCCAGTAGTCTGGGCCCTGGAAACACCATATATTTT. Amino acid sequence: CASSLGPGNTIYF.

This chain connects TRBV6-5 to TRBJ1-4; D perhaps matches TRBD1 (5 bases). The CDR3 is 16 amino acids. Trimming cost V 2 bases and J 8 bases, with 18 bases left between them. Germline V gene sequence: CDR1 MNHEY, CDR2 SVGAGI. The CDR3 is CASSYAGPQGGEKLFF. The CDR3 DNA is TGTGCCAGCAGTTACGCCGGCCCCCAGGGTGGGGAAAAACTGTTTTTT.

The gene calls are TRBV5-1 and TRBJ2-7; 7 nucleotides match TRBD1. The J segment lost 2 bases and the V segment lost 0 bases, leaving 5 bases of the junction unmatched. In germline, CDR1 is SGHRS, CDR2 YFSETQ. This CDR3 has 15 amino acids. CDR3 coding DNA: TGCGCCAGCAGCTTGGCGGGACAGCGGACCTACGAGCAGTACTTC. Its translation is CASSLAGQRTYEQYF.

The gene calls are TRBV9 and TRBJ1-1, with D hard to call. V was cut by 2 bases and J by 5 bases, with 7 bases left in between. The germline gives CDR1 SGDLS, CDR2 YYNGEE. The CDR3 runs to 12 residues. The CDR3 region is CASSVGETEAFF. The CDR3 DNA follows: TGTGCCAGCAGCGTCGGGGAAACTGAAGCTTTCTTT.

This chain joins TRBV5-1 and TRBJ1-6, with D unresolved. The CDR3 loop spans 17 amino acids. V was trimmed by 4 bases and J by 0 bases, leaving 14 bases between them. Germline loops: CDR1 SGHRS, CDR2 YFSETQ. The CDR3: CASSLPTDTSYNSPLHF. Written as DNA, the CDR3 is TGCGCCAGCAGCCTGCCCACAGATACCTCCTATAATTCACCCCTCCACTTT.

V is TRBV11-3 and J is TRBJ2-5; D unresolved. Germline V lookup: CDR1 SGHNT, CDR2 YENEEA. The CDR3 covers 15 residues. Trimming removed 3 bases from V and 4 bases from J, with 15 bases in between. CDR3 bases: TGTGCCAGCAGCTTCTCTGGAGCTTTGGGAGAGACCCAGTACTTC. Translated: CASSFSGALGETQYF. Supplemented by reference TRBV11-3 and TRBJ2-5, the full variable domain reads EAGVVQSPRYKIIEKKQPVAFWCNPISGHNTLYWYLQNLGQGPELLIRYENEEAVDDSQLPKDRFSAERLKGVDSTLKIQPAELGDSAVYLCASSFSGALGETQYFGPGTRLLVL.

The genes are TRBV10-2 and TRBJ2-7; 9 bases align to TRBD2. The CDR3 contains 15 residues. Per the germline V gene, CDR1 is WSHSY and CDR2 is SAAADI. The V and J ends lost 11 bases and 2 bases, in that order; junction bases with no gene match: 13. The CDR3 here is CAGRESGRPPYEQYF. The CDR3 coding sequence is TGCGCCGGGAGAGAAAGCGGGAGGCCCCCCTACGAGCAGTACTTC.

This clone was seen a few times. CDR3 residues: CASRTSGSWEQFF. As DNA, the CDR3 is TGTGCCAGTCGGACTAGCGGGAGCTGGGAGCAGTTCTTC. The chain uses TRBV6-5 and TRBJ2-1; 13 positions match TRBD2. Germline V gene sequence: CDR1 MNHEY, CDR2 SVGAGI. The CDR3 consists of 13 residues. Unmatched junction bases numbered 6, after V lost 9 bases and J lost 10 bases.

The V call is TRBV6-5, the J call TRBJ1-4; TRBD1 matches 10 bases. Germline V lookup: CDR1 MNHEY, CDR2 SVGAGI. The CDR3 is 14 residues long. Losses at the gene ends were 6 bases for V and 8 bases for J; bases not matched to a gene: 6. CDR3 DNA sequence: TGTGCCAGCAGCCGGACAGGGGGTAGCGAAAAACTGTTTTTT. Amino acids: CASSRTGGSEKLFF.

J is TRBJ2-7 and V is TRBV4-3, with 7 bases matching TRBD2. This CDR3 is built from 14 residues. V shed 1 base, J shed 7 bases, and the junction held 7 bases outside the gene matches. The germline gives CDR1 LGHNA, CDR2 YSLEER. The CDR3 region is CASSQANGGSEQYF. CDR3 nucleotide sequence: TGCGCCAGCAGCCAAGCTAACGGGGGGAGTGAGCAGTACTTC.

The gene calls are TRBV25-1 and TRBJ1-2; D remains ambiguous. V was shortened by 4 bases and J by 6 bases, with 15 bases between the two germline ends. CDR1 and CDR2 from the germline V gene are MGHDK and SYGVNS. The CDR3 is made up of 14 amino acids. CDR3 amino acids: CASSVGATRNGYTF. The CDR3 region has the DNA TGTGCCAGCAGTGTTGGAGCTACCCGAAATGGCTACACCTTC.

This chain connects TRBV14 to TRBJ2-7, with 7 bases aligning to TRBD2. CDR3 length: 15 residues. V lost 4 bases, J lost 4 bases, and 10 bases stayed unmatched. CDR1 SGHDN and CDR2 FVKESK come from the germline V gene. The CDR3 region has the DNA TGTGCCAGCAGCCCCCTAACGAGCGGGAATTACGAGCAGTACTTC. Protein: CASSPLTSGNYEQYF.

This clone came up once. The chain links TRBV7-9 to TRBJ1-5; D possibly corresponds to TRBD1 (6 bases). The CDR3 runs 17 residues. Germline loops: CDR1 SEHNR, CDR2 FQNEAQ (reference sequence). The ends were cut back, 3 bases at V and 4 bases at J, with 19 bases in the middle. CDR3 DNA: TGTGCCAGCAGCTTTTTCGGGGCGGGGGCCTTTAATCAGCCCCAGCATTTT. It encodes CASSFFGAGAFNQPQHF.

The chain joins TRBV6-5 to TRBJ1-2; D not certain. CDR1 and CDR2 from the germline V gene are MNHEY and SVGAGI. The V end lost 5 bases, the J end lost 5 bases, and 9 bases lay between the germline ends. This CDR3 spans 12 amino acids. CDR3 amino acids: CASSPSLYGYTF. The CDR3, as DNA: TGTGCCAGCAGTCCTTCGCTATATGGCTACACCTTC.

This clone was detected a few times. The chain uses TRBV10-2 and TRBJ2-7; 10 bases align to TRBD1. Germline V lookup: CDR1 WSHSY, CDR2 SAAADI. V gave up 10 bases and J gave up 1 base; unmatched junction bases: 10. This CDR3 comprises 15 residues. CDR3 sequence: CATSTGGVTSYEQYF. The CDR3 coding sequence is TGCGCCACCTCGACAGGGGGCGTCACATCCTACGAGCAGTACTTC.

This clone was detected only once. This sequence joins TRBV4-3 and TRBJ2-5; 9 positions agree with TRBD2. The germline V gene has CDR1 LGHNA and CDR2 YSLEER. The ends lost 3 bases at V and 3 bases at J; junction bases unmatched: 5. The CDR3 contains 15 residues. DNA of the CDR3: TGCGCCAGCAGCCAGACTAGCGGAGGAGAAGAGACCCAGTACTTC. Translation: CASSQTSGGEETQYF.

CDR3 in DNA: TGTGCCAGCGGCCCGCTCCAGGGTAAAGCTTTCTTT. Its translation is CASGPLQGKAFF. The V gene is TRBV28, the J gene TRBJ1-1, with D possibly being TRBD1 (5 bases). The CDR3 sequence is 12 residues long. Per the germline V gene, CDR1 is MDHEN and CDR2 is SYDVKM. The V and J ends lost 8 bases and 9 bases respectively, with 16 bases between them.

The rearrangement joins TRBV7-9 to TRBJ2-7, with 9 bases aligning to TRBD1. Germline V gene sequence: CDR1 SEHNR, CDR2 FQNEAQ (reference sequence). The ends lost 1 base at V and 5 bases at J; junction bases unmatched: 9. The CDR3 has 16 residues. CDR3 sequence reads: CASSLGGTGNPHEQYF. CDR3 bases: TGTGCCAGCAGCTTAGGTGGGACAGGGAATCCCCACGAGCAGTACTTC. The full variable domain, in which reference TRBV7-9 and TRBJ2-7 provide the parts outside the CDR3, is DTGVSQNPRHKITKRGQNVTFRCDPISEHNRLYWYRQTLGQGPEFLTYFQNEAQLEKSRLLSDRFSAERPKGSFSTLEIQRTEQGDSAMYLCASSLGGTGNPHEQYFGPGTRLTVT.

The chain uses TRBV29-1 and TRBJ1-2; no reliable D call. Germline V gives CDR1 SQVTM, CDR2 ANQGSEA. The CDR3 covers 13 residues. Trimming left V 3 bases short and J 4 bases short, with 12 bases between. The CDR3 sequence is CSVDRSAVYGYTF. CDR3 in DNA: TGCAGCGTTGATCGTTCGGCGGTCTATGGCTACACCTTC.

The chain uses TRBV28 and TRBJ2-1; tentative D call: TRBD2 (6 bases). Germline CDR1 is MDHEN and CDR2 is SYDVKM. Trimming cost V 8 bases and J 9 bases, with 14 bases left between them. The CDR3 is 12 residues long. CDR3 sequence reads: CASYSYGGEQFF. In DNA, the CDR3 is TGTGCCAGCTACTCCTACGGGGGTGAGCAGTTCTTC.

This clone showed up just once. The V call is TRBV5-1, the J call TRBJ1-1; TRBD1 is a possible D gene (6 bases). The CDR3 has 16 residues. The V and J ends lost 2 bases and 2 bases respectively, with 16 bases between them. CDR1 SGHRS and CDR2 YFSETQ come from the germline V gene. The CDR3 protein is CASSLNRVSVNTEAFF. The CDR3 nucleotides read TGCGCCAGCAGCTTAAACAGGGTTTCGGTAAACACTGAAGCTTTCTTT. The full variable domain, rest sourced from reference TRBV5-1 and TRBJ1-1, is KAGVTQTPRYLIKTRGQQVTLSCSPISGHRSVSWYQQTPGQGLQFLFEYFSETQRNKGNFPGRFSGRQFSNSRSEMNVSTLELGDSALYLCASSLNRVSVNTEAFFGQGTRLTVV.

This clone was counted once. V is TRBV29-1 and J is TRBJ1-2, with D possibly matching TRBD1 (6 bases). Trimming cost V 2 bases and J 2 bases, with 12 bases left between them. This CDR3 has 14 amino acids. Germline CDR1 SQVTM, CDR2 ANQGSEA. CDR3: CSVEILGGNYGYTF. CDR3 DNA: TGCAGCGTTGAAATCCTAGGGGGAAACTATGGCTACACCTTC.

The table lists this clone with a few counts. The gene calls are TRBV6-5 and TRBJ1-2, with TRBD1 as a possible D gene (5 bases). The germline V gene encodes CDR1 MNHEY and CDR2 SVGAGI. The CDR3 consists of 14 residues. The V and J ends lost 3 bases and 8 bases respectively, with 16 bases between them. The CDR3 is CASSYRGVLGGYTF. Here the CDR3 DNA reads TGTGCCAGCAGTTATCGGGGGGTGTTGGGGGGCTACACCTTC.

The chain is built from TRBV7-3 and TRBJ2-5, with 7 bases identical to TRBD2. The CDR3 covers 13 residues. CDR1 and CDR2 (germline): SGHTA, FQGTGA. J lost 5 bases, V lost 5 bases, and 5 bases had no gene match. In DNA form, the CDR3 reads TGTGCCAGCAGCCGTAGGGAGGGGGAGACCCAGTACTTC. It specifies CASSRREGETQYF.